The rows below give T cell receptor beta chains drawn from one sample of a study of T cell responses to AZD1222 COVID-19 vaccine. Clones were sequenced by immunoSEQ multiplex PCR, and TCRdb holds only the in-frame ones, with some missing. Found here are around 140,000 clones, roughly nine tenths of them singletons; the top ten hold under 4%. The input for sequencing was peripheral blood, taken 28 days after the second AZD1222 dose. The receptors here all came from an adult who received the AZD1222 COVID-19 vaccine. The CDR3 runs from the conserved cysteine through the conserved F or W. The D gene is left open where the match is weak. Expanded clones are given a class, and other clones once, few, many or no size at all.

abundance	j_gene	d_gene	v_gene	CDR3nt	CDR3aa
few	TRBJ2-7	TRBD1	TRBV5-4	TGTGCCAGCAGCTTGGCGGGACAGCAATCCTACGAGCAGTACTTC	CASSLAGQQSYEQYF
-	TRBJ2-7	TRBD1	TRBV30	TGTGCCTGGAGTGGTCCACGACAGGGCACCTACGAGCAGTACTTC	CAWSGPRQGTYEQYF
-	TRBJ2-7	-	TRBV7-9	TGTGCCAGCAGCTTCCCGGGGCTAGGATACGAGCAGTACTTC	CASSFPGLGYEQYF
few	TRBJ1-2	-	TRBV5-4	TGTGCCAGCAGCTTGGGCCCTCTTGCGACGGTTAACTATGGCTACACCTTC	CASSLGPLATVNYGYTF
-	TRBJ2-7	TRBD2	TRBV7-2	TGTGCCAGCAGCTTAGTGTGGGCGGGGGGGCGCGAGCAGTACTTC	CASSLVWAGGREQYF
-	TRBJ1-5	-	TRBV24-1	TGTGCCACCAGTGTACAGCCGAATCAGCCCCAGCATTTT	CATSVQPNQPQHF
-	TRBJ2-5	TRBD2	TRBV11-3	TGTGCCAGCAGCGGGACTAGCGGGACATGGGAAGAGACCCAGTACTTC	CASSGTSGTWEETQYF
-	TRBJ2-1	-	TRBV6-4	TGTGCCAGCAGAGACCAACCTTTGGGGTACAATGAGCAGTTCTTC	CASRDQPLGYNEQFF
-	TRBJ1-1	-	TRBV14	TGTGCCAGCAGCCAAGAAACCACCCGTTTGAACACTGAAGCTTTCTTT	CASSQETTRLNTEAFF
-	TRBJ1-2	TRBD1	TRBV11-3	TGTGCCAGCAGCTCCGGGACAGGGGAGGGCTACACCTTC	CASSSGTGEGYTF
-	TRBJ1-2	-	TRBV12-3/TRBV12-4	TGTGCCATCGCCGCACCAGCTAACTATGGCTACACCTTC	CAIAAPANYGYTF
-	TRBJ2-3	TRBD2	TRBV19	TGTGCCAGTAGTATCGGCACTAGCGGGGCCACAGATACGCAGTATTTT	CASSIGTSGATDTQYF
few	TRBJ1-2	-	TRBV6-5	TGTGCCAGCAGTTACAAAGGTGGCTATGGCTACACCTTC	CASSYKGGYGYTF
once	TRBJ1-3	-	TRBV3-1/TRBV3-2	TGTGCCAGCAGCCAAGCACACGGAAGAAACACCATATATTTT	CASSQAHGRNTIYF
-	TRBJ1-4	TRBD1	TRBV15	TGTGCCACCAGCAGAAACAGGGGAACTAATGAAAAACTGTTTTTT	CATSRNRGTNEKLFF
-	TRBJ1-2	-	TRBV19	TGTGCCAGTACCAACCCCGTTGGGGGGGAGGCCAACTATGGCTACACCTTC	CASTNPVGGEANYGYTF
-	TRBJ2-7	-	TRBV24-1	TGTGCCACCAGTGATTACACGAACGACGAGCAGTACTTC	CATSDYTNDEQYF
-	TRBJ2-4	TRBD2	TRBV7-2	TGTGCCAGCAGCTTACCGAGTGGCACTAGCGGGTACAAAAACATTCAGTACTTC	CASSLPSGTSGYKNIQYF
-	TRBJ2-1	TRBD2	TRBV19	TGTGCCAGTACCCCAGCGGCGGGAGGGGTTTTGAATGAGCAGTTCTTC	CASTPAAGGVLNEQFF
once	TRBJ1-2	-	TRBV6-1	TGTGCCAGCAGTGAAGCGCCGGGGACCTATGGCTACACCTTC	CASSEAPGTYGYTF
-	TRBJ2-1	-	TRBV24-1	TGTGCCACCAGTGATTATAGACCCTGGAGCACTGAGCAGTTCTTC	CATSDYRPWSTEQFF
-	TRBJ2-7	-	TRBV19	TGTGCCAGTAGTAACGGGGGCGCCTACGAGCAGTACTTC	CASSNGGAYEQYF
-	TRBJ2-7	TRBD1	TRBV15	TGTGCCACCAGCAGGGGGGACAGGGCCCACGAGCAGTACTTC	CATSRGDRAHEQYF
-	TRBJ2-1	TRBD2	TRBV6-5	TGTGCCAGCACCCGCCGCGGGGGGACCTACAATGAGCAGTTCTTC	CASTRRGGTYNEQFF
-	TRBJ1-2	-	TRBV5-1	TGCGCCAGCAGCTTGGACCCCTGGGCTACGGACAGTCGCTATGGCTACACCTTC	CASSLDPWATDSRYGYTF
-	TRBJ2-5	-	TRBV3-1/TRBV3-2	TGTGCCAGCAGCCTAACTGGGGGCAGCCAAGAGACCCAGTACTTC	CASSLTGGSQETQYF
-	TRBJ2-7	-	TRBV11-3	TGTGCCAGCAGCCCAGGGGCCCAAGGTGAGCAGTACTTC	CASSPGAQGEQYF
-	TRBJ1-1	-	TRBV19	TGTGCCAGTACCCTAGGTAGGAATGGGAACACTGAAGCTTTCTTT	CASTLGRNGNTEAFF
-	TRBJ2-1	TRBD2	TRBV19	TGTGCCATCCAGGGACTAGCGAACCACAATGAGCAGTTCTTC	CAIQGLANHNEQFF
-	TRBJ1-2	-	TRBV5-6	TGTGCCAGCCGCTTGATGGTTGGAGGCTACACCTTC	CASRLMVGGYTF
-	TRBJ2-3	TRBD2	TRBV10-3	TGTGCCATCAGGCCTCCGACTAGCGGGGGGATAGATACGCAGTATTTT	CAIRPPTSGGIDTQYF
-	TRBJ1-1	TRBD1	TRBV7-2	TGTGCCAGCAGCGGACCCGGGACAGTGAACACTGAAGCTTTCTTT	CASSGPGTVNTEAFF
-	TRBJ1-4	-	TRBV3-1/TRBV3-2	TGTGCCAGCAGCCAAGAGGTCAGGCCGAATGAAAAACTGTTTTTT	CASSQEVRPNEKLFF
-	TRBJ2-3	TRBD2	TRBV7-2	TGTGCCAGCAGCCCTCGGGGGGGGAGAGCAGATACGCAGTATTTT	CASSPRGGRADTQYF
-	TRBJ2-2	TRBD2	TRBV7-9	TGTGCCAGCAGCTTAGGGCTAGCGGGAGCCGGGGAGCTGTTTTTT	CASSLGLAGAGELFF
-	TRBJ1-6	TRBD1	TRBV5-1	TGCGCCAGCAGCGAGGGACAGGGCAAAAATTCACCCCTCCACTTT	CASSEGQGKNSPLHF